The clone carrying this T cell receptor beta chain was observed a few times. Its antigen is still unknown. The sample originates from a study of T-cell memory formation after mild COVID-19. About the research overall: Across donors, TCR clusters were largely donor specific.

Study-wide results and caveats: Detection of some responders pre-infection suggested pre-existing cross-reactive memory T cells participated.

Using its own MiXCR run on the 5' RACE reads, TCRdb lists one record per CDR3 protein. This sample has roughly 300,000 distinct CDR3 sequences, with approximately 8.4% found just once. The CDR3 runs 16 residues. J was trimmed by 7 bases and V by 1 base; bases with no gene match: 10. Germline V gene lookup returns CDR1 SGHTA and CDR2 FQGNSA. This chain connects TRBV7-2 to TRBJ1-5; 7 nucleotides line up with TRBD1. Sequencing input: PBMCs or a T cell subset sorted from them (not recorded which). The receptor's source is a man between 18 and 29 years old who had mild COVID-19 (a few samples of this study predate the infection). Cell type and time point are not known. The CDR3 here is CASSLGQGVYRQPQHF. Written as DNA, the CDR3 is TGTGCCAGCAGCTTAGGACAGGGAGTGTACCGCCAGCCCCAGCATTTT.